These T cell receptor beta chains were read from a single sample in a study of blood T cell repertoires in COVID-19. Sequencing was performed with immunoSEQ multiplex PCR; in TCRdb, only in-frame clones are kept and a portion is missing. The profile covers tens of thousands of clones, with about four fifths appearing a single time and 7% to 9.5% taken by the ten largest. Sequences were obtained from peripheral blood. Receptor source: a human donor in a cohort sampled during active COVID-19. CDR3s include the opening cysteine and the closing phenylalanine or tryptophan. A D gene is named only where the DNA matches it firmly. Some rows mark clone size as missing; the rest say once, few, many or name a class of expanded clone.

d_gene: TRBD1
v_gene: TRBV7-8
j_gene: TRBJ2-7
abundance: .
CDR3aa: CASRLARGSLYEQYF
CDR3nt: TGTGCCAGCAGACTGGCCAGGGGGAGCCTCTACGAGCAGTACTTC

d_gene: TRBD2
v_gene: TRBV11-2
j_gene: TRBJ2-7
abundance: once
CDR3aa: CASSYTTSGGPAREQYF
CDR3nt: TGTGCCAGCAGCTATACAACTAGCGGGGGGCCCGCCCGAGAGCAGTACTTC

d_gene: TRBD1
v_gene: TRBV19
j_gene: TRBJ1-5
abundance: .
CDR3aa: CASSAHRGNQPQHF
CDR3nt: TGTGCCAGTAGTGCCCACAGGGGTAATCAGCCCCAGCATTTT

d_gene: .
v_gene: TRBV19
j_gene: TRBJ1-2
abundance: .
CDR3aa: CASSTTFGVAGNGYTF
CDR3nt: TGTGCCAGTAGTACCACCTTCGGGGTCGCGGGAAATGGCTACACCTTC

d_gene: TRBD2
v_gene: TRBV5-4
j_gene: TRBJ2-3
abundance: .
CDR3aa: CASSWAGLAGELSTDTQYF
CDR3nt: TGTGCCAGCAGCTGGGCGGGACTAGCGGGGGAGTTGTCCACAGATACGCAGTATTTT

d_gene: TRBD1
v_gene: TRBV19
j_gene: TRBJ2-2
abundance: .
CDR3aa: CASRTGASNTGELFF
CDR3nt: TGTGCCAGTAGGACAGGGGCGTCGAACACCGGGGAGCTGTTTTTT

d_gene: TRBD1
v_gene: TRBV5-6
j_gene: TRBJ2-6
abundance: .
CDR3aa: CASSLDRGRFSGANVLTF
CDR3nt: TGTGCCAGCAGCTTGGACAGGGGGCGATTCTCTGGGGCCAACGTCCTGACTTTC

d_gene: TRBD1
v_gene: TRBV12-5
j_gene: TRBJ2-1
abundance: .
CDR3aa: CASGSGRGTELNEQFF
CDR3nt: TGTGCTAGTGGTTCGGGTAGGGGGACAGAACTCAATGAGCAGTTCTTC

d_gene: .
v_gene: TRBV5-1
j_gene: TRBJ2-5
abundance: .
CDR3aa: CASSGGANQETQYF
CDR3nt: TGCGCCAGCAGCGGGGGGGCCAACCAAGAGACCCAGTACTTC

d_gene: .
v_gene: TRBV3-1/TRBV3-2
j_gene: TRBJ2-7
abundance: .
CDR3aa: CASSQDSAYEQYF
CDR3nt: TGTGCCAGCAGCCAAGATAGCGCTTACGAGCAGTACTTC

d_gene: TRBD1
v_gene: TRBV5-1
j_gene: TRBJ2-1
abundance: .
CDR3aa: CASSPTGWVDEQFF
CDR3nt: TGCGCCAGCAGCCCGACAGGGTGGGTTGATGAGCAGTTCTTC

d_gene: TRBD1
v_gene: TRBV12-3/TRBV12-4
j_gene: TRBJ1-2
abundance: .
CDR3aa: CASDRQGAGYTF
CDR3nt: TGTGCCAGCGACCGACAGGGGGCTGGCTACACCTTC

d_gene: .
v_gene: TRBV10-3
j_gene: TRBJ1-6
abundance: .
CDR3aa: CAISESGQRSNSPLHF
CDR3nt: TGTGCCATCAGTGAGTCCGGACAGCGATCTAATTCACCCCTCCACTTT

d_gene: .
v_gene: TRBV2
j_gene: TRBJ1-2
abundance: .
CDR3aa: CASTKVGGRDYGYTF
CDR3nt: TGTGCCAGCACGAAAGTGGGGGGGCGCGACTATGGCTACACCTTC

d_gene: TRBD2
v_gene: TRBV4-1
j_gene: TRBJ2-1
abundance: .
CDR3aa: CASSQDGAGGKDEQFF
CDR3nt: TGCGCCAGCAGCCAAGATGGGGCGGGGGGCAAGGATGAGCAGTTCTTC

d_gene: TRBD1
v_gene: TRBV3-1/TRBV3-2
j_gene: TRBJ2-7
abundance: once
CDR3aa: CASSQPGQHYEQYF
CDR3nt: TGTGCCAGCAGCCAGCCGGGACAGCACTACGAGCAGTACTTC

d_gene: TRBD2
v_gene: TRBV6-2/TRBV6-3
j_gene: TRBJ2-3
abundance: .
CDR3aa: CASSFSPTRGASTDTQYF
CDR3nt: TGTGCCAGCAGTTTCAGCCCCACGCGGGGGGCTAGCACAGATACGCAGTATTTT

d_gene: TRBD1
v_gene: TRBV18
j_gene: TRBJ1-6
abundance: .
CDR3aa: CASSPLQGADSPLHF
CDR3nt: TGTGCCAGCTCACCCTTACAGGGGGCGGATTCACCCCTCCACTTT

d_gene: .
v_gene: TRBV9
j_gene: TRBJ2-1
abundance: once
CDR3aa: CASSYPGTVSYNEQFF
CDR3nt: TGTGCCAGCAGCTACCCCGGTACAGTTTCCTACAATGAGCAGTTCTTC

d_gene: .
v_gene: TRBV7-8
j_gene: TRBJ1-6
abundance: .
CDR3aa: CASSFQGPNSPLHF
CDR3nt: TGTGCCAGCAGCTTCCAGGGTCCCAATTCACCCCTCCACTTT

d_gene: .
v_gene: TRBV7-8
j_gene: TRBJ2-7
abundance: .
CDR3aa: CASSLYYEQYF
CDR3nt: TGTGCCAGCAGCTTGTACTACGAGCAGTACTTC

d_gene: TRBD1
v_gene: TRBV6-5
j_gene: TRBJ1-5
abundance: few
CDR3aa: CASRRNLGGEQPQHF
CDR3nt: TGTGCCAGCAGACGGAACCTAGGGGGCGAACAGCCCCAGCATTTT

d_gene: TRBD1
v_gene: TRBV2
j_gene: TRBJ1-5
abundance: .
CDR3aa: CASSEGNRGQKPQHF
CDR3nt: TGTGCCAGCAGTGAAGGTAACAGGGGGCAAAAGCCCCAGCATTTT

d_gene: .
v_gene: TRBV5-1
j_gene: TRBJ1-5
abundance: .
CDR3aa: CASSLRAGEFQPQHF
CDR3nt: TGCGCCAGCAGCTTGAGGGCGGGGGAGTTTCAGCCCCAGCATTTT

d_gene: .
v_gene: TRBV12-3/TRBV12-4
j_gene: TRBJ2-7
abundance: .
CDR3aa: CANNYEQYF
CDR3nt: TGTGCCAACAATTACGAGCAGTACTTC

d_gene: .
v_gene: TRBV10-1
j_gene: TRBJ1-1
abundance: .
CDR3aa: CASSDAGQPNTEAFF
CDR3nt: TGCGCCAGCAGTGATGCAGGACAGCCGAACACTGAAGCTTTCTTT

d_gene: .
v_gene: TRBV4-3
j_gene: TRBJ1-6
abundance: .
CDR3aa: CASSHPTKAGGAYNSPLHF
CDR3nt: TGCGCCAGCAGCCACCCCACCAAGGCGGGGGGCGCCTATAATTCACCCCTCCACTTT

d_gene: .
v_gene: TRBV20-1
j_gene: TRBJ1-5
abundance: .
CDR3aa: CSASRGSNQPQHF
CDR3nt: TGCAGTGCTAGTAGGGGAAGCAATCAGCCCCAGCATTTT

d_gene: TRBD1
v_gene: TRBV30
j_gene: TRBJ1-2
abundance: .
CDR3aa: CAWREQGVVVHGYTF
CDR3nt: TGTGCCTGGAGAGAACAGGGGGTGGTGGTACATGGCTACACCTTC

d_gene: .
v_gene: TRBV7-9
j_gene: TRBJ1-5
abundance: few
CDR3aa: CASSLGLDNQPQHF
CDR3nt: TGTGCCAGCAGCTTAGGGTTAGATAATCAGCCCCAGCATTTT

d_gene: TRBD1
v_gene: TRBV7-2
j_gene: TRBJ1-1
abundance: .
CDR3aa: CASSLRGQGWTEAFF
CDR3nt: TGTGCCAGCAGCTTAAGGGGACAGGGTTGGACTGAAGCTTTCTTT